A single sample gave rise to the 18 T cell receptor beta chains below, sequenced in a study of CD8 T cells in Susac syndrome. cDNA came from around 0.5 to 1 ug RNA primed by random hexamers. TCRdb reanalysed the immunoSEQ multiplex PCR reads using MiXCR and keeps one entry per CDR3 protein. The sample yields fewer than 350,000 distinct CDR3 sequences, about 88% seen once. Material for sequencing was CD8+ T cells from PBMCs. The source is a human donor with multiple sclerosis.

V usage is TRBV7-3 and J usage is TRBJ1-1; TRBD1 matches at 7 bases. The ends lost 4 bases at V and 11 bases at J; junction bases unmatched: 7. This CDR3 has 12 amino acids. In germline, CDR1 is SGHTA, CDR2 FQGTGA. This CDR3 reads CASSYDRVGAFF. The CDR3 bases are TGTGCCAGCAGCTACGACAGGGTTGGGGCTTTCTTT. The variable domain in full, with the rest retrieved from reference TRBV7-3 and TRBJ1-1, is GAGVSQTPSNKVTEKGKYVELRCDPISGHTALYWYRQSLGQGPEFLIYFQGTGAADDSGLPNDRFFAVRPEGSVSTLKIQRTERGDSAVYLCASSYDRVGAFFGQGTRLTVV.

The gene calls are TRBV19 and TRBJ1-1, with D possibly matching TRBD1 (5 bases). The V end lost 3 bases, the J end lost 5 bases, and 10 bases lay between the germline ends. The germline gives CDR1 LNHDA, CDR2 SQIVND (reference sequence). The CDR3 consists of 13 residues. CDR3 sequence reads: CASSMSGSTEAFF. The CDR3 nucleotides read TGTGCCAGTAGTATGTCAGGGAGTACTGAAGCTTTCTTT.

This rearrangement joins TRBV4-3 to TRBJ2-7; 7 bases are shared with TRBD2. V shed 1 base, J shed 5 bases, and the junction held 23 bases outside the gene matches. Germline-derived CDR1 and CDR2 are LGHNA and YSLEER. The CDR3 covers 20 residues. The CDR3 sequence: CASSQVAFSGGTGRSNEQYF. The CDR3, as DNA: TGCGCCAGCAGCCAAGTCGCTTTTTCGGGAGGTACGGGCAGGTCGAACGAGCAGTACTTC.

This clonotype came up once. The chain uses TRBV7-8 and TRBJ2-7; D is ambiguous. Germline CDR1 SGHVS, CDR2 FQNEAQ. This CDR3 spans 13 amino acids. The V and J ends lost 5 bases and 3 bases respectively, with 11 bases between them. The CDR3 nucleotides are TGTGCCAGCAGCCGTAACCCTGACTACGAGCAGTACTTC. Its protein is CASSRNPDYEQYF.

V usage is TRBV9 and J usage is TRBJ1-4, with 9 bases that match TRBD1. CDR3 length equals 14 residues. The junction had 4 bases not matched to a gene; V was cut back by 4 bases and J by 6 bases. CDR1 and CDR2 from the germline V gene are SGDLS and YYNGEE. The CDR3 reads CASSPQGADEKLFF. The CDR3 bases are TGTGCCAGCAGCCCACAGGGGGCGGATGAAAAACTGTTTTTT.

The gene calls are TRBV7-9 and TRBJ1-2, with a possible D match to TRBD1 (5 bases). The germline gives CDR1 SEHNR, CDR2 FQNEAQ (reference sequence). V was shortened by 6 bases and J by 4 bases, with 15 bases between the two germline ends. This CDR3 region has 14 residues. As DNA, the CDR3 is TGTGCCAGCAGTCCTCGGGAGGGGACCTATGGCTACACCTTC. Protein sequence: CASSPREGTYGYTF.

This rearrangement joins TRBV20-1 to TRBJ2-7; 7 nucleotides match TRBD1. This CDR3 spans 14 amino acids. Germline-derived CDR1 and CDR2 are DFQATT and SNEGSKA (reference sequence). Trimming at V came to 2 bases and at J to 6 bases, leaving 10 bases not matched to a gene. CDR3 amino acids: CSARPTDRVREQYF. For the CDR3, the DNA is TGCAGTGCTAGACCGACTGACAGGGTTCGCGAGCAGTACTTC.

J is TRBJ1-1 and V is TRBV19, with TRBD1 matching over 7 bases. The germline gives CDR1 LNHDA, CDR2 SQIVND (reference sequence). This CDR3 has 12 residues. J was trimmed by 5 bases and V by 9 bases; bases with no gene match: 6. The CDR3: CASNYRGTEAFF. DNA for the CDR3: TGTGCCAGCAATTACAGGGGTACTGAAGCTTTCTTT.

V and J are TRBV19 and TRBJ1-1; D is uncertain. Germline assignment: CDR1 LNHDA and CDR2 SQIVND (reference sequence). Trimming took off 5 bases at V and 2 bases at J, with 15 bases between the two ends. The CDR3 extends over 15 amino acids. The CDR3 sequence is CASSPTSYLNTEAFF. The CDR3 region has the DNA TGTGCCAGTAGTCCAACCTCTTACCTCAACACTGAAGCTTTCTTT.

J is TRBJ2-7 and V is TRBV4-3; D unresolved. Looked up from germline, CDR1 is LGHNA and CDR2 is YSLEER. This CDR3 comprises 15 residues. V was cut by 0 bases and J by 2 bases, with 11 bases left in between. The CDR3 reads CASSQENPGAYEQYF. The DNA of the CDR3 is TGCGCCAGCAGCCAAGAAAACCCAGGCGCCTACGAGCAGTACTTC.

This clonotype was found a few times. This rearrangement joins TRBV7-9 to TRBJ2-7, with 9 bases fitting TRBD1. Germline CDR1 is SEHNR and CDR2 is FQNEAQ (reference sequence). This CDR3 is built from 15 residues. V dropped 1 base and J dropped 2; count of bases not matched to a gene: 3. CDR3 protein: CASSLEGTGTYEQYF. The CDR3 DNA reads TGTGCCAGCAGCTTAGAAGGGACAGGGACCTACGAGCAGTACTTC.

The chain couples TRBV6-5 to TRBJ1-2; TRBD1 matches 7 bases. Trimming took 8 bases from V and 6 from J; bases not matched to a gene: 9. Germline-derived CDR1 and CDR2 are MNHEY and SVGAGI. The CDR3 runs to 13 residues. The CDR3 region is CASGPGTAHGYTF. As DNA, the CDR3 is TGTGCCAGCGGCCCTGGGACAGCCCATGGCTACACCTTC.

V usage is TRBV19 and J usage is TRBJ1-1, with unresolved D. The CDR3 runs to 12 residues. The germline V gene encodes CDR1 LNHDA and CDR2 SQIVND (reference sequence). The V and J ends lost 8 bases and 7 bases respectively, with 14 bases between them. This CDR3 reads CASVGGPVEAFF. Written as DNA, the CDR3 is TGTGCCAGTGTTGGCGGCCCGGTTGAAGCTTTCTTT.

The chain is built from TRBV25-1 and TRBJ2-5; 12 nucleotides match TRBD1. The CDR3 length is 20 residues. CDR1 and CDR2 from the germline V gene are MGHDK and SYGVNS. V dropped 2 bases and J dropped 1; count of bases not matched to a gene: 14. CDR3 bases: TGTGCCAGCAGTGAAAGGGACAGGGGGCGCCGACCAACCCTCCAAGAGACCCAGTACTTC. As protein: CASSERDRGRRPTLQETQYF.

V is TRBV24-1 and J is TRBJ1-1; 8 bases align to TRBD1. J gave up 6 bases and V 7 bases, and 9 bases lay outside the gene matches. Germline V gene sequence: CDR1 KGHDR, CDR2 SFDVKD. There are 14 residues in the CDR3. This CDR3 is CATRQGGDVSEAFF. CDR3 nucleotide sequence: TGTGCCACCAGACAGGGGGGGGATGTATCTGAAGCTTTCTTT.

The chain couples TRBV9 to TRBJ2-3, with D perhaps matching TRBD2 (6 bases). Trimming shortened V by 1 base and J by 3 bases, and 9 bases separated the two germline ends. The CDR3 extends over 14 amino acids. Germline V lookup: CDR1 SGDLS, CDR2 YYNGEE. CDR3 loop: CASSVSGRTDTQYF. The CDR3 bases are TGTGCCAGCAGCGTATCCGGGAGAACAGATACGCAGTATTTT.

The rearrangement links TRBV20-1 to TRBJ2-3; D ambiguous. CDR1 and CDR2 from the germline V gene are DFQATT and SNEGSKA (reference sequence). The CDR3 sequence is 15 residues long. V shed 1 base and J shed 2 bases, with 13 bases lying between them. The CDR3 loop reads CSARGTVELTDTQYF. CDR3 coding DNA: TGCAGTGCTAGAGGGACGGTTGAACTCACAGATACGCAGTATTTT.

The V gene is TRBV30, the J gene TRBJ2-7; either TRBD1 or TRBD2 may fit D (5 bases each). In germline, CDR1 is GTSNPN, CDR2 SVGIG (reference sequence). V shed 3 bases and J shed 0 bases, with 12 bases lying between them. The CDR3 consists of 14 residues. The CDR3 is CAWRAPGASYEQYF. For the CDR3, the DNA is TGTGCCTGGAGGGCCCCCGGGGCCTCCTACGAGCAGTACTTC.